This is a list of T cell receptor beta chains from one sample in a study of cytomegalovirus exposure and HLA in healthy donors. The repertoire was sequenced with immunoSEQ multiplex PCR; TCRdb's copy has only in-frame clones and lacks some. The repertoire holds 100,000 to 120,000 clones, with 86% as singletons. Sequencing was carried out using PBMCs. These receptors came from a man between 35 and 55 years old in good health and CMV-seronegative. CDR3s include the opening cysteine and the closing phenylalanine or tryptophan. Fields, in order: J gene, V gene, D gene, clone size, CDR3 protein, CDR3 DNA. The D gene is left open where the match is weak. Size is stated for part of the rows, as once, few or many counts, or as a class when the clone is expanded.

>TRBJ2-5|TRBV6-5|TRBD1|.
CASSRFRDRQETQYF
TGTGCCAGCAGCCGCTTCCGGGACAGGCAAGAGACCCAGTACTTC
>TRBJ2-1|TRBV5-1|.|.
CASSLAATGYNEQFF
TGCGCCAGCAGCTTGGCGGCGACAGGATACAATGAGCAGTTCTTC
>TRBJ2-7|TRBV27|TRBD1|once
CASRNSGTGAYEQYF
TGTGCCAGCAGAAACTCCGGGACAGGGGCCTACGAGCAGTACTTC
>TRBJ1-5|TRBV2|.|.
CASRQGLSNQPQHF
TGTGCCAGCAGACAGGGTTTGAGCAATCAGCCCCAGCATTTT
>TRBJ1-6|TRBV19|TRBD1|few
CASSIPTGTGGLPLHF
TGTGCCAGTAGTATACCCACCGGGACAGGGGGTTTACCCCTCCACTTT
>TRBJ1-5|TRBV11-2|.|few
CASSLGAGNQPQHF
TGTGCCAGCAGCTTAGGGGCGGGAAATCAGCCCCAGCATTTT
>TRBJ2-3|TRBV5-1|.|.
CASSLVSSVTDTQYF
TGCGCCAGCAGCTTGGTGTCTAGCGTTACAGATACGCAGTATTTT
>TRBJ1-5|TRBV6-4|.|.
CASTPGGDQPQHF
TGTGCCAGCACCCCGGGGGGGGATCAGCCCCAGCATTTT
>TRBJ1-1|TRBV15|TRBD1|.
CATSRDRGTGGRGQEAFF
TGTGCCACCAGCAGAGATCGTGGGACAGGGGGCCGGGGTCAAGAAGCTTTCTTT
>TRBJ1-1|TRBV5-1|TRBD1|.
CASSLPTGRNTEAFF
TGCGCCAGCAGCTTACCGACAGGGAGGAATACTGAAGCTTTCTTT
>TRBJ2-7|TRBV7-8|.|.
CASSPRQGGYEQYF
TGTGCCAGCAGCCCCCGCCAGGGGGGCTACGAGCAGTACTTC